One sample yielded the 29 T cell receptor beta chains listed below, sequenced in a study of blood T cells in healthy people across ages. A second PCR, run for about 6 to 12 cycles, used a sample-barcoded 5' primer plus a J-beta primer mix. TCRdb re-called the 5' RACE reads with MiXCR, one entry per CDR3 protein. The profile shows about a million distinct CDR3 sequences, 35% to 45% of them singletons. The sample consisted of blood. These receptors came from a man between 18 and 35 years old in good health.

This clonotype occurred a few times. The chain joins TRBV11-2 to TRBJ2-4; TRBD1 might be the D (5 bases). The better agreement between TRBJ2-5 and the DNA end casts doubt on the J call. Germline V CDR1 and CDR2: SGHAT, FQNNGV. There are 15 residues in the CDR3. CDR3 protein: CASSLYSSRGETQYF. DNA for the CDR3: TGTGCCAGCAGCTTATATTCCTCTAGGGGAGAGACCCAGTACTTC.

Comment on this clonotype: Being one base from a much bigger clone, this may be a read error. This chain connects TRBV25-1 to TRBJ2-7; D is uncertain. Trimming cost V 5 bases and J 3 bases, with 11 bases left between them. This CDR3 is 13 amino acids long. Germline V gene sequence: CDR1 MGHDK, CDR2 SYGVNS. CDR3 protein: CASSSDGIYEQYF. CDR3 coding DNA: TGTGCCAGCAGTTCCGACGGAATCTACGAGCAGTACTTC.

V gene TRBV10-3 combines with J gene TRBJ2-7; 14 bases are a match to TRBD2. The DNA end is more similar to TRBJ2-5, so the J call may be wrong. The CDR3 runs 16 residues. Germline assignment: CDR1 ENHRY and CDR2 SYGVKD. CDR3 nucleotides: TGTGCCATCACCCCAGGGACTAGCGGGGGCCCAGGGACCCAGTACTTC. Its translation is CAITPGTSGGPGTQYF.

The chain is built from TRBV5-5 and TRBJ2-2; the D gene could be TRBD1 or TRBD2 (5 bases each). The V and J ends lost 1 base and 3 bases respectively, with 7 bases between them. Germline V gives CDR1 SGHKS, CDR2 YYEKEE (reference sequence). The CDR3 loop spans 14 amino acids. CDR3 residues: CASSLWGYTGELFF. CDR3 DNA: TGTGCCAGCAGCTTGTGGGGGTACACCGGGGAGCTGTTTTTT. The variable domain in full, completed from reference TRBV5-5 and TRBJ2-2, reads DAGVTQSPTHLIKTRGQQVTLRCSPISGHKSVSWYQQVLGQGPQFIFQYYEKEERGRGNFPDRFSARQFPNYSSELNVNALLLGDSALYLCASSLWGYTGELFFGEGSRLTVL.

The chain links TRBV20-1 to TRBJ1-3, with D possibly TRBD1 on 5 matching bases. Trimming took off 4 bases at V and 4 bases at J, with 11 bases between the two ends. Germline V lookup: CDR1 DFQATT, CDR2 SNEGSKA (reference sequence). The CDR3 is made up of 13 amino acids. The CDR3, as DNA: TGCAGTGCTACGGGGACCACGGGAAACACCATATATTTT. Encoded protein: CSATGTTGNTIYF.

V usage is TRBV28 and J usage is TRBJ1-5; 9 bases line up with TRBD1. The ends lost 6 bases at V and 7 bases at J; junction bases unmatched: 7. Germline loops: CDR1 MDHEN, CDR2 SYDVKM. The CDR3 contains 14 residues. The CDR3 sequence: CASSRTGVRQPQHF. The CDR3 region has the DNA TGTGCCAGCAGCAGGACAGGGGTTAGGCAGCCCCAGCATTTT.

This clonotype has just a few counts. The V gene is TRBV7-2, the J gene TRBJ2-3; a possible D gene is TRBD1 (6 bases). Trimming cost V 1 base and J 2 bases, with 13 bases left between them. Germline values: CDR1 SGHTA, CDR2 FQGNSA. This CDR3 comprises 16 residues. CDR3 sequence: CASSLVRGAPTDTQYF. CDR3 nucleotides: TGTGCCAGCAGCTTAGTCAGGGGCGCACCCACAGATACGCAGTATTTT. The variable domain in full, with the rest retrieved from reference TRBV7-2 and TRBJ2-3, is GAGVSQSPSNKVTEKGKDVELRCDPISGHTALYWYRQSLGQGLEFLIYFQGNSAPDKSGLPSDRFSAERTGGSVSTLTIQRTQQEDSAVYLCASSLVRGAPTDTQYFGPGTRLTVL.

The rearrangement links TRBV12-3 or TRBV12-4 to TRBJ2-1; TRBD1 is a possible D gene (5 bases). The CDR3 is 13 amino acids. The ends were cut back, 0 bases at V and 11 bases at J, with 11 bases in the middle. CDR3 DNA: TGTGCCAGCAGTTTAGCGGACACGATCAAGCAGTTCTTC. It is translated as CASSLADTIKQFF.

This clonotype has only a few counts. J is TRBJ1-5 and V is TRBV4-3; D ambiguous. The CDR3 length is 15 residues. Trimming took off 0 bases at V and 7 bases at J, with 13 bases between the two ends. Germline V gene data show CDR1 as LGHNA and CDR2 as YSLEER. For the CDR3, the DNA is TGCGCCAGCAGCCAAGATCCGGCAGGCGGGCAGCCCCAGCATTTT. Encoded protein: CASSQDPAGGQPQHF.

The chain uses TRBV9 and TRBJ1-4; D remains ambiguous. Deletions cut 0 bases from V and 10 bases from J, with 13 bases between. The germline CDR1 and CDR2 sequences are SGDLS and YYNGEE. The CDR3 spans 14 residues. CDR3 region: CASSVGNQDAKLFF. The DNA for the CDR3 is TGTGCCAGCAGCGTAGGAAATCAGGACGCAAAACTGTTTTTT. Combining the CDR3 with reference TRBV9 and TRBJ1-4 gives the whole variable domain DSGVTQTPKHLITATGQRVTLRCSPRSGDLSVYWYQQSLDQGLQFLIQYYNGEERAKGNILERFSAQQFPDLHSELNLSSLELGDSALYFCASSVGNQDAKLFFGSGTQLSVL.

This clonotype was seen a few times. CDR3 amino acids: CASSRSPPGSTTDTQYF. The CDR3 nucleotides read TGTGCCAGCAGCCGATCACCACCAGGGTCGACGACAGATACGCAGTATTTT. The rearrangement links TRBV3-1 to TRBJ2-3; possibly TRBD1 for D (5 bases). In germline, CDR1 is LGHDT, CDR2 YNNKEL (reference sequence). This CDR3 is 17 amino acids long. V dropped 4 bases and J dropped 3 bases, with 20 bases sitting between them.

The V call is TRBV29-1, the J call TRBJ1-1; the D gene is possibly TRBD1 (5 bases). Trimming shortened V by 7 bases and J by 0 bases, and 12 bases separated the two germline ends. There are 13 residues in the CDR3. Germline V gives CDR1 SQVTM, CDR2 ANQGSEA. This CDR3 reads CSGRDGVNTEAFF. The CDR3 region has the DNA TGCAGCGGACGGGACGGAGTGAACACTGAAGCTTTCTTT.

The rearrangement uses TRBV27 and TRBJ2-5, with 7 bases matching TRBD1. V trimming: 6 bases; J trimming: 2 bases; junction bases outside the gene matches: 6. Germline V CDR1 and CDR2: MNHEY, SMNVEV (reference sequence). The CDR3 runs 14 residues. CDR3 in amino acids: CASRRTGSQETQYF. The CDR3 DNA is TGTGCCAGCAGGAGGACAGGTTCGCAAGAGACCCAGTACTTC.

This clonotype showed up many times. The genes are TRBV5-6 and TRBJ1-2; D uncertain. Germline values: CDR1 SGHDT, CDR2 YYEEEE. The CDR3 totals 13 residues. Trimming stripped 2 bases from V and 6 bases from J, with 11 bases between. CDR3 sequence: CASSLARRDGYTF. In DNA, the CDR3 is TGTGCCAGCAGCTTAGCCCGGAGGGATGGCTACACCTTC.

The chain uses TRBV5-1 and TRBJ2-1, with no clear D. This CDR3 spans 14 amino acids. V shed 0 bases and J shed 10 bases, with 14 bases lying between them. CDR1 is SGHRS, CDR2 YFSETQ, per germline. CDR3 nucleotide sequence: TGCGCCAGCAGCTTGGCCGCAGTCCTTGGGGAGCAGTTCTTC. It yields the protein CASSLAAVLGEQFF.

This clonotype turned up a few times. The chain recombines TRBV18 with TRBJ2-5; 7 bases align to TRBD2. The CDR3 consists of 16 residues. V lost 3 bases to trimming and J lost 2 bases; unmatched junction nucleotides: 9. The germline gives CDR1 KGHSH, CDR2 LQKENI. CDR3 nucleotides: TGTGCCAGCTCACCGGACTTCGGCGGGGGACAAGAGACCCAGTACTTC. Its protein product is CASSPDFGGGQETQYF.

The chain has TRBV27 and TRBJ1-6; maybe TRBD1 (5 bases). The CDR3 consists of 17 residues. V was trimmed by 6 bases and J by 0 bases, leaving 15 bases between them. From germline, CDR1 is MNHEY and CDR2 SMNVEV (reference sequence). The chain's CDR3 is CASSPRQQSSYNSPLHF. The DNA for the CDR3 is TGTGCCAGCAGCCCACGACAGCAGAGCTCCTATAATTCACCCCTCCACTTT.

V and J are TRBV7-2 and TRBJ2-3; 11 bases align to TRBD2. The CDR3 runs 17 residues. Germline CDR1 reads SGHTA; CDR2 reads FQGNSA. V gave up 1 base and J gave up 2 bases; unmatched junction bases: 5. The DNA for the CDR3 is TGTGCCAGCAGCTTAGGGGGACTAGCGGCTACCACAGATACGCAGTATTTT. This sequence encodes CASSLGGLAATTDTQYF.

The genes are TRBV28 and TRBJ2-3; TRBD2 matches at 10 bases. With V trimmed by 7 bases and J by 2 bases, 6 bases remained unmatched. The CDR3 runs 15 residues. CDR1 is MDHEN and CDR2 is SYDVKM in the germline V gene. The CDR3 loop is CASTSGGYHTDTQYF. The CDR3 nucleotides are TGTGCCAGCACTAGCGGGGGATACCACACAGATACGCAGTATTTT.

The rearrangement uses TRBV3-1 and TRBJ2-1, with 9 bases that match TRBD2. Germline-derived CDR1 and CDR2 are LGHDT and YNNKEL (reference sequence). Unmatched junction bases numbered 5, after V lost 1 base and J lost 10 bases. The CDR3 covers 14 residues. The CDR3 nucleotides read TGTGCCAGCAGCCAAGGGGATAGCGGGAGCGAGCAGTTCTTC. It yields the protein CASSQGDSGSEQFF.

Note on this clonotype: This is likely a read error, given that the CDR3 carries no conserved phenylalanine or tryptophan at its end. The chain employs TRBV5-1 and TRBJ2-4, with D perhaps matching TRBD2 (6 bases). CDR1 is SGHRS, CDR2 YFSETQ, per germline. Trimming shortened V by 4 bases and J by 0 bases, and 17 bases separated the two germline ends. The CDR3 sequence is 17 residues long. CDR3 sequence (DNA): TGCGCCAGCAGCCTTGCTTGGGAGGACGTAGCCAAAAACATTCAGTACCTC. Residues: CASSLAWEDVAKNIQYL.

The CDR3 bases are TGTGCCAGCAGCGCCGGAGAGGAGCAGTTCTTC. It translates to CASSAGEEQFF. The chain has TRBV9 and TRBJ2-1; no reliable D call. The CDR3 extends over 11 amino acids. From germline, CDR1 is SGDLS and CDR2 YYNGEE. V was pared by 3 bases and J by 10 bases, with 8 bases between.

The chain uses TRBV4-3 and TRBJ2-7, with TRBD2 matching 11 bases. The CDR3 is 15 residues long. Germline values: CDR1 LGHNA, CDR2 YSLEER. V lost 2 bases and J lost 7; bases outside the gene matches: 7. CDR3 bases: TGCGCCAGCAGCCAAACTAGCGGGGGCCTCAATGAGCAGTACTTC. It translates to CASSQTSGGLNEQYF.

This clonotype was observed a handful of times. The chain combines TRBV6-5 with TRBJ2-5; D remains unclear. The germline V and J ends were trimmed by 2 bases and 1 base, with 8 bases remaining between them. CDR1 and CDR2 from the germline V gene are MNHEY and SVGAGI. The CDR3 sequence is 14 residues long. CDR3 nucleotides: TGTGCCAGCAGTTACGAACCGCGCCAAGAGACCCAGTACTTC. This sequence encodes CASSYEPRQETQYF.

This clonotype was found once. This CDR3 reads CASSLASRTANTGELFF. Written as DNA, the CDR3 is TGTGCCAGCAGTTTAGCTTCCAGGACCGCGAACACCGGGGAGCTGTTTTTT. V is TRBV12-3 or TRBV12-4 and J is TRBJ2-2; unclear D gene. The CDR3 consists of 17 residues. The V end was cut by 0 bases, the J end by 0 bases, with 11 bases between.

The V call is TRBV24-1, the J call TRBJ2-3; 8 bases fit TRBD1. CDR1 KGHDR and CDR2 SFDVKD come from the germline V gene. J gave up 5 bases and V 3 bases, and 3 bases lay outside the gene matches. CDR3 length: 14 residues. The CDR3 coding sequence is TGTGCCACCAGTGATGTTACAGGGGGAGATACGCAGTATTTT. Its protein is CATSDVTGGDTQYF.

The V and J genes are TRBV29-1 and TRBJ2-7; TRBD1 matches 10 bases. The J call may be in error: the DNA end matches TRBJ2-5 better. The CDR3 has 12 residues. Germline CDR1 reads SQVTM; CDR2 reads ANQGSEA. Here the CDR3 reads CSGRQGAETQYF. The CDR3 DNA sequence: TGCAGCGGGCGACAGGGGGCGGAGACCCAGTACTTC.

This clonotype has a count of ten or more. The chain couples TRBV12-3 or TRBV12-4 to TRBJ1-2; D gene unclear. The CDR3 sequence is 13 residues long. V was clipped by 7 bases and J by 0 bases, with 9 bases between them. The CDR3 protein is CASTLGPNYGYTF. The CDR3 nucleotides read TGTGCCAGCACCCTTGGGCCTAACTATGGCTACACCTTC.

The J gene is TRBJ2-1, the V gene TRBV20-1; tentative D call: TRBD2 (6 bases). Trimming left V 0 bases short and J 0 bases short, with 15 bases between. The germline CDR1 and CDR2 sequences are DFQATT and SNEGSKA (reference sequence). The CDR3 spans 17 residues. CDR3 bases: TGCAGTGCTAGAGATGGGGGTGGGGGGAGCTCCTACAATGAGCAGTTCTTC. Encoded protein: CSARDGGGGSSYNEQFF.